One and the same sample provided the 28 T cell receptor beta chains below, sequenced in a study of Ad26.COV2.S vaccination and SARS-CoV-2 variants. Sequenced by immunoSEQ multiplex PCR; TCRdb stores in-frame clones only, minus some. The sample lists about 350,000 clones; approximately 90% were seen once. Treatment indicated: some 20 received Ad26.COV2.S at low or high dose, single or two shots; about 5 received placebo; per-sample allocation not given. Material that was analyzed had been drawn on day 63 after the first vaccine or placebo injection. Specimen: peripheral blood, collected in a trial of Ad26.COV2.S vaccine versus placebo. Every receptor here comes from a person aged 18-65 years who received the Ad26.COV2.S COVID-19 vaccine or a placebo.

J is TRBJ2-5 and V is TRBV18; D remains ambiguous. CDR3 size: 13 residues. Trimming took 0 bases from V and 5 from J, leaving 7 bases between them. CDR1 and CDR2 (germline): KGHSH, LQKENI. CDR3 protein: CASSPPLGETQYF. In nucleotides, the CDR3 is TGTGCCAGCTCACCACCTTTAGGGGAGACCCAGTACTTC.

The rearrangement links TRBV4-1 to TRBJ1-2; TRBD1 aligns across 9 bases. CDR1 is MGHRA, CDR2 YSYEKL, per germline. The CDR3 has 17 amino acids. Trimming at V came to 1 base and at J to 0 bases, leaving 6 bases not matched to a gene. DNA of the CDR3: TGCGCCAGCAGCCAAGTACAGGGGGCCCCCACTAACTATGGCTACACCTTC. It is translated as CASSQVQGAPTNYGYTF.

The J gene is TRBJ2-7, the V gene TRBV13; TRBD2 agrees at 7 bases. This CDR3 comprises 16 residues. The V segment lost 5 bases and the J segment 0 bases; nucleotides outside the gene matches: 10. From germline, CDR1 is PRHDT and CDR2 FYEKMQ (reference sequence). CDR3 residues: CASSVLTAGYSYEQYF. The CDR3 coding sequence is TGTGCCAGCAGCGTACTCACAGCGGGATACTCCTACGAGCAGTACTTC.

The chain employs TRBV3-1 (or the pseudogene TRBV3-2) and TRBJ1-1, with D uncertain. Trimming removed 3 bases from V and 0 bases from J, with 5 bases in between. Germline V gene sequence: CDR1 LGHDT, CDR2 YNNKEL (reference sequence). This CDR3 has 13 residues. CDR3 residues: CASSQGLNTEAFF. The CDR3 bases are TGTGCCAGCAGCCAGGGGTTGAACACTGAAGCTTTCTTT.

V is TRBV7-9 and J is TRBJ1-4; D remains unclear. The CDR3 totals 15 residues. V dropped 1 base and J dropped 1 base, with 7 bases sitting between them. The germline V gene encodes CDR1 SEHNR and CDR2 FQNEAQ (reference sequence). The CDR3 DNA reads TGTGCCAGCAGCTTAGGTCCACAAACTAATGAAAAACTGTTTTTT. Its protein is CASSLGPQTNEKLFF.

This rearrangement joins TRBV27 to TRBJ2-7; D gene uncertain. Looked up from germline, CDR1 is MNHEY and CDR2 is SMNVEV (reference sequence). This CDR3 spans 13 amino acids. V lost 3 bases, J lost 1 base, and 7 bases lay in between. The CDR3 sequence is CASSFSSSYEQYF. As DNA, the CDR3 is TGTGCCAGCAGTTTCTCCAGTTCCTACGAGCAGTACTTC.

The genes are TRBV5-5 and TRBJ2-7, with 9 bases matching TRBD1. V lost 4 bases and J lost 2; bases outside the gene matches: 7. The CDR3 spans 15 residues. Germline loops: CDR1 SGHKS, CDR2 YYEKEE (reference sequence). CDR3 DNA sequence: TGTGCCAGCAGCAGCGCCGGGACAGGGACCTACGAGCAGTACTTC. Protein product: CASSSAGTGTYEQYF.

The rearrangement uses TRBV7-2 and TRBJ2-7; 7 bases match TRBD1. CDR1 and CDR2 from the germline V gene are SGHTA and FQGNSA. The J segment lost 7 bases and the V segment lost 5 bases, leaving 5 bases of the junction unmatched. This CDR3 comprises 12 residues. The CDR3 DNA follows: TGTGCCAGCAGCGTACAGGGGCAGGAGCAGTACTTC. This translates into CASSVQGQEQYF.

The chain links TRBV6-2 or TRBV6-3 to TRBJ2-1; TRBD1 matches 8 bases. V was pared by 4 bases and J by 2 bases, with 4 bases of the junction left unmatched. CDR3 length: 15 residues. Germline V gene lookup returns CDR1 MNHEY and CDR2 SVGEGT. CDR3 bases: TGTGCCAGCAGTTTGACAGGGGCCACCTACAATGAGCAGTTCTTC. It codes for CASSLTGATYNEQFF.

This chain uses TRBV2 with TRBJ1-4; 8 positions match TRBD1. Looked up from germline, CDR1 is SNHLY and CDR2 is FYNNEI. V was clipped by 6 bases and J by 7 bases; unmatched bases: 4. This CDR3 is built from 13 residues. CDR3 sequence reads: CASRGDRFEKLFF. CDR3 DNA sequence: TGTGCCAGCAGGGGGGACAGGTTTGAAAAACTGTTTTTT.

The chain carries TRBV11-2 and TRBJ2-1; TRBD2 matches 7 bases. This CDR3 contains 14 residues. The V gene end was trimmed by 2 bases and the J gene end by 2 bases; junction bases not matched to a gene: 0. Per the germline V gene, CDR1 is SGHAT and CDR2 is FQNNGV. The CDR3 coding sequence is TGTGCCAGCAGCTTAAGCGGGGCCTACAATGAGCAGTTCTTC. This translates into CASSLSGAYNEQFF.

The V gene is TRBV27, the J gene TRBJ1-4; TRBD1 agrees at 8 bases. The CDR3 spans 15 residues. The germline CDR1 and CDR2 sequences are MNHEY and SMNVEV (reference sequence). Unmatched junction bases numbered 10, after V lost 5 bases and J lost 8 bases. This CDR3 reads CASSRTGRLWEKLFF. The CDR3 nucleotides read TGTGCCAGCAGTAGGACAGGGAGGTTGTGGGAAAAACTGTTTTTT.

This clone was counted a single time. The genes are TRBV25-1 and TRBJ2-7; no clear D. CDR1 is MGHDK, CDR2 SYGVNS, per germline. The V end lost 3 bases, the J end lost 5 bases, and 20 bases lay between the germline ends. The CDR3 is 16 residues long. The chain's CDR3 is CASSDDRKGYTDEQYF. The DNA of the CDR3 is TGTGCCAGCAGTGACGATCGGAAGGGCTATACAGACGAGCAGTACTTC.

The chain is built from TRBV27 and TRBJ2-1; 9 bases line up with TRBD2. V shed 6 bases and J 4 bases; nucleotides not matched to a gene: 1. CDR1 is MNHEY, CDR2 SMNVEV, per germline (reference sequence). This CDR3 has 13 residues. The CDR3 spells CASRTSGYNEQFF. The CDR3 DNA reads TGTGCCAGCAGGACTAGCGGTTACAATGAGCAGTTCTTC.

V and J are TRBV19 and TRBJ1-2; D possibly corresponds to TRBD1 (6 bases). CDR1 is LNHDA and CDR2 is SQIVND in the germline V gene (reference sequence). CDR3 length: 14 amino acids. V was cut by 0 bases and J by 4 bases, with 9 bases left in between. The CDR3 reads CASSIEGGLYGYTF. CDR3 nucleotides: TGTGCCAGTAGTATAGAAGGGGGACTCTATGGCTACACCTTC.

V gene TRBV28 combines with J gene TRBJ2-7; 7 nucleotides agree with TRBD1. CDR3 length equals 12 residues. Trimming removed 4 bases from V and 5 bases from J; junction bases left unmatched: 2. Germline CDR1 is MDHEN and CDR2 is SYDVKM. Written as DNA, the CDR3 is TGTGCCAGCAGTTCTGGGACAGACGAGCAGTACTTC. Encoded protein: CASSSGTDEQYF.

Notes on this clone: At the DNA level, this CDR3 is encoded by other sequences in the same sample as well. This chain joins TRBV27 and TRBJ2-1; D remains ambiguous. Germline CDR1 reads MNHEY; CDR2 reads SMNVEV (reference sequence). The ends were cut back, 5 bases at V and 4 bases at J, with 12 bases in the middle. The CDR3 length is 14 residues. CDR3 nucleotides: TGTGCCAGCAGTCCATGGACGGATTACAATGAGCAGTTCTTC. Its translation is CASSPWTDYNEQFF.

The chain has TRBV10-1 and TRBJ2-3; D not certain. The V gene lost 0 bases and the J gene lost 6 bases, with 7 bases spanning the gap. The CDR3 contains 13 residues. Germline-derived CDR1 and CDR2 are WNHNN and SYGVQD (reference sequence). The CDR3 coding sequence is TGCGCCAGCAGTGAGTCGTTGGGGGATACGCAGTATTTT. Translated: CASSESLGDTQYF.

This chain joins TRBV5-1 and TRBJ2-1; the match to TRBD2 covers 9 bases. J lost 7 bases, V lost 0 bases, and 5 bases had no gene match. The length of the CDR3 is 15 residues. The germline V gene has CDR1 SGHRS and CDR2 YFSETQ. The CDR3 coding sequence is TGCGCCAGCAGCTTGGTAGCGGGAGCGGGAAATGAGCAGTTCTTC. Protein product: CASSLVAGAGNEQFF.

The CDR3 is CASGLTKGGSSYEQYF. The CDR3 bases are TGTGCCAGCGGACTTACTAAGGGGGGCAGCTCCTACGAGCAGTACTTC. The V and J genes are TRBV7-9 and TRBJ2-7; D may match TRBD1 or TRBD2 (6 bases each). V gave up 8 bases and J gave up 0 bases, with 20 bases separating them. The CDR3 is 16 amino acids. CDR1 and CDR2 (germline): SEHNR, FQNEAQ (reference sequence).

V is TRBV28 and J is TRBJ2-3, with 7 bases fitting TRBD2. There are 15 residues in the CDR3. With V trimmed by 6 bases and J by 0 bases, 6 bases remained unmatched. Germline CDR1 is MDHEN and CDR2 is SYDVKM. CDR3 protein: CASSPSGYSTDTQYF. As DNA, the CDR3 is TGTGCCAGCAGCCCTAGCGGATATAGCACAGATACGCAGTATTTT.

The chain employs TRBV3-1 (or the pseudogene TRBV3-2) and TRBJ1-2; TRBD1 is a possible D gene (5 bases). Trimming left V 1 base short and J 4 bases short, with 16 bases between. This CDR3 has 16 amino acids. Germline V gene sequence: CDR1 LGHDT, CDR2 YNNKEL (reference sequence). This CDR3 reads CASSQGAGTAAYGYTF. The CDR3 DNA is TGTGCCAGCAGCCAAGGAGCCGGGACCGCCGCCTATGGCTACACCTTC.

The chain combines TRBV7-2 with TRBJ2-5, with D perhaps being TRBD1 or TRBD2 (6 bases each). From germline, CDR1 is SGHTA and CDR2 FQGNSA. The V and J ends lost 1 base and 5 bases respectively, with 14 bases between them. The CDR3 is made up of 15 amino acids. As DNA, the CDR3 is TGTGCCAGCAGCTTAGGTACGGGGGCCGCGGAGACCCAGTACTTC. It codes for CASSLGTGAAETQYF.

The chain links TRBV2 to TRBJ1-1; 7 bases match TRBD1. The CDR3 runs 14 residues. V shed 5 bases and J 6 bases; nucleotides not matched to a gene: 9. In germline, CDR1 is SNHLY, CDR2 FYNNEI. The DNA of the CDR3 is TGTGCCAGCAGTAGGACAGGCGAGGCAGCTGAAGCTTTCTTT. This gives the protein CASSRTGEAAEAFF.

This clone has just a few counts. CDR3 protein: CASSVVPRRPTNTGELFF. The CDR3 nucleotides are TGTGCCAGCAGCGTAGTCCCCAGAAGACCCACGAACACCGGGGAGCTGTTTTTT. The chain joins TRBV9 to TRBJ2-2; no reliable D call. Germline V gene data show CDR1 as SGDLS and CDR2 as YYNGEE. The V end lost 0 bases, the J end lost 0 bases, and 15 bases lay between the germline ends. The CDR3 runs 18 residues.

This clone occurred once. The rearrangement uses TRBV15 and TRBJ2-7; 7 nucleotides line up with TRBD1. CDR1 and CDR2 (germline): LNHNV, YYDKDF (reference sequence). This CDR3 contains 16 residues. The J segment lost 0 bases and the V segment lost 3 bases, leaving 8 bases of the junction unmatched. The CDR3 DNA follows: TGTGCCACCAGCAGTCAACCGGGACAGAGCTCCTACGAGCAGTACTTC. Encoded protein: CATSSQPGQSSYEQYF.

This clone was recorded once. The chain couples TRBV27 to TRBJ1-2; 9 bases line up with TRBD1. The CDR3 is 16 residues long. In germline, CDR1 is MNHEY, CDR2 SMNVEV (reference sequence). With V trimmed by 8 bases and J by 3 bases, 13 bases remained unmatched. The CDR3 here is CASAKARTGDDYGYTF. DNA for the CDR3: TGTGCCAGCGCCAAGGCCCGGACAGGGGACGACTATGGCTACACCTTC.

The chain is built from TRBV7-9 and TRBJ1-2; 9 nucleotides align to TRBD1. J gave up 12 bases and V 2 bases, and 4 bases lay outside the gene matches. The germline V gene has CDR1 SEHNR and CDR2 FQNEAQ (reference sequence). The CDR3 covers 12 residues. The CDR3 nucleotides are TGTGCCAGCAGCTTATCTGGACAGGGGAACACCTTC. Translation gives CASSLSGQGNTF.